The rows below give T cell receptor beta chains drawn from one sample of a study of cytomegalovirus exposure and HLA in healthy donors. Measured with immunoSEQ multiplex PCR; TCRdb has only the in-frame clones, and not every one. This table has 150,000 to 180,000 clones, around 80% appearing once. Input material: PBMCs. The source of these receptors is a woman in her thirties or forties in good health and CMV-seronegative. CDR3s include the opening cysteine and the closing phenylalanine or tryptophan. The order of the fields is CDR3 DNA, CDR3 protein, V gene, D gene, J gene, CDR3 length, clone size. A D gene is named only where the DNA matches it firmly. Clone size appears in some rows only: once, few, many, or a class for an expanded clone.

DNA: TGTGCCAGCTCACCCACCGTAGGAACAGCTCAAACTGGGGCTTTCTTT; CDR3: CASSPTVGTAQTGAFF; V: TRBV18; D: NA; J: TRBJ1-1; length: 16; size: few
DNA: TGTGCCGGCGGGAGGGACGGCTACACCTTC; CDR3: CAGGRDGYTF; V: TRBV6-1; D: NA; J: TRBJ1-2; length: 10; size: NA
DNA: TGTGCCAGCAGCCTACGTACCTCCGGGGAGCTGTTTTTT; CDR3: CASSLRTSGELFF; V: TRBV11-3; D: NA; J: TRBJ2-2; length: 13; size: once
DNA: TGTGCCACCCTGGGACAGGGGCACTACGAGCAGTACTTC; CDR3: CATLGQGHYEQYF; V: TRBV10-3; D: TRBD1; J: TRBJ2-7; length: 13; size: NA
DNA: TGTGCCAGCAGTTACTCTGGGGGGGCGGGGCAAGAGACCCAGTACTTC; CDR3: CASSYSGGAGQETQYF; V: TRBV6-5; D: NA; J: TRBJ2-5; length: 16; size: NA
DNA: TGTGCCAGCACCCTAGCGGGGCCAAATGAGCAGTTCTTC; CDR3: CASTLAGPNEQFF; V: TRBV6-1; D: TRBD2; J: TRBJ2-1; length: 13; size: NA
DNA: TGTGCCAGCAGCTTAGGACCAGCAGGCACTAATGAAAAACTGTTTTTT; CDR3: CASSLGPAGTNEKLFF; V: TRBV7-6; D: NA; J: TRBJ1-4; length: 16; size: NA
DNA: TGCGCCAGCAGCCAAGACGGGTCATCCTACGAGCAGTACTTC; CDR3: CASSQDGSSYEQYF; V: TRBV4-1; D: NA; J: TRBJ2-7; length: 14; size: NA
DNA: TGCGCCAGCAGCTCGACTGGGAACACTGAAGCTTTCTTT; CDR3: CASSSTGNTEAFF; V: TRBV5-1; D: NA; J: TRBJ1-1; length: 13; size: NA
DNA: TGTGCCAGCAGTGAAGTGGTCAGGGGTAATGAGCAGTACTTC; CDR3: CASSEVVRGNEQYF; V: TRBV2; D: NA; J: TRBJ2-7; length: 14; size: NA
DNA: TGCGCCAGCAGCTTAGCGGGGGTGAACACAGATACGCAGTATTTT; CDR3: CASSLAGVNTDTQYF; V: TRBV5-1; D: TRBD2; J: TRBJ2-3; length: 15; size: NA
DNA: TGTGCCAGCAGCCGGGGGAACACTGAAGCTTTCTTT; CDR3: CASSRGNTEAFF; V: TRBV11-3; D: NA; J: TRBJ1-1; length: 12; size: NA
DNA: TGTGCCAGCAGCTTTCTCCCCACGACTAGCGGGCCACCGGGGACCCAGTACTTC; CDR3: CASSFLPTTSGPPGTQYF; V: TRBV7-2; D: TRBD2; J: TRBJ2-5; length: 18; size: NA
DNA: TGTGCCAGCAGCTTGAGGGTAGCGGGAGCTGAGCAGTTCTTC; CDR3: CASSLRVAGAEQFF; V: TRBV5-4; D: TRBD2; J: TRBJ2-1; length: 14; size: NA